Each of the 31 T cell receptor beta chains below was sequenced from the same sample in a study of regulatory T cells in long-lasting Graves disease. In building TCR beta libraries, iRepertoire HTBI primers were used together with Arm-PCR of CDR3 regions. TCRdb processed the multiplex PCR reads anew with MiXCR; each CDR3 protein has one entry. The sample yields some 450,000 distinct CDR3 sequences, about 16% seen once. Time point indicated: newly diagnosed GD, antithyroid drugs for less than 3 months. Construction of the TCR library relied on RNA isolated from PBMCs. These data are also associated with another study on T cells in Graves' hyperthyroidism and ophthalmopathy.

The specimen comprised peripheral blood mononuclear cells (PBMCs), sampled at new diagnosis, from a patient treated with antithyroid drugs. Receptors originate from a woman aged 25 to 39 with Graves disease.

This clonotype appeared many times. The J gene is TRBJ2-3, the V gene TRBV12-3 or TRBV12-4; 9 nucleotides align to TRBD2. The CDR3 extends over 19 amino acids. V shed 8 bases and J 2 bases; nucleotides not matched to a gene: 20. The CDR3 region is CASLGLSGRSDRDTDTQYF. CDR3 in DNA: TGTGCCAGCTTAGGACTAAGCGGGAGGTCCGACCGTGACACAGATACGCAGTATTTT.

This clonotype was seen at least ten times. This chain connects TRBV30 to TRBJ2-2; D is uncertain. The germline V and J ends were trimmed by 1 base and 6 bases, with 15 bases remaining between them. CDR3 size: 15 residues. CDR1 GTSNPN and CDR2 SVGIG come from the germline V gene (reference sequence). CDR3 amino acids: CAWSETFKLSGELFF. Written as DNA, the CDR3 is TGTGCCTGGAGTGAGACTTTTAAGCTTTCCGGGGAGCTGTTTTTT.

At least ten counts were recorded for this clonotype. The V gene is TRBV2, the J gene TRBJ2-1; TRBD2 matches at 9 bases. The J segment lost 8 bases and the V segment lost 3 bases, leaving 11 bases of the junction unmatched. From germline, CDR1 is SNHLY and CDR2 FYNNEI. This CDR3 comprises 16 residues. CDR3 sequence (DNA): TGTGCCAGCAGTGAGGCGGGAGGGCCCTATGGCGATGAGCAGTTCTTC. Translated, it gives CASSEAGGPYGDEQFF.

The sample holds many counts of this clonotype. This chain connects TRBV18 to TRBJ2-3; 10 nucleotides match TRBD2. CDR3 length equals 15 residues. Germline V gene data show CDR1 as KGHSH and CDR2 as LQKENI. V trimming: 6 bases; J trimming: 6 bases; junction bases outside the gene matches: 9. The CDR3 DNA reads as TGTGCCAGCTCCCACTCTAGCGGGAGATCGGATACGCAGTATTTT. Its translation is CASSHSSGRSDTQYF.

This clonotype has a count of ten or more. Written as DNA, the CDR3 is TGTGCCAGCAGTTTCTCCGGAATCAACACCGGGGAGCTGTTTTTT. Its translation: CASSFSGINTGELFF. The V call is TRBV28, the J call TRBJ2-2, with D hard to call. V lost 3 bases and J 2 bases, leaving 10 bases between the germline ends. Germline lookup yields CDR1 MDHEN and CDR2 SYDVKM. The CDR3 is made up of 15 amino acids. Full variable domain (rest looked up from reference TRBV28 and TRBJ2-2): DVKVTQSSRYLVKRTGEKVFLECVQDMDHENMFWYRQDPGLGLRLIYFSYDVKMKEKGDIPEGYSVSREKKERFSLILESASTNQTSMYLCASSFSGINTGELFFGEGSRLTVL.

Remarks on this clonotype: This sequence may be a read error, since a much larger clone differs from it by one base. The J gene is TRBJ2-3, the V gene TRBV30; D is possibly TRBD2 (5 bases). The J call may be faulty, since TRBJ2-1 better matches the DNA end. CDR1 GTSNPN and CDR2 SVGIG come from the germline V gene (reference sequence). The CDR3 sequence is 15 residues long. Here the CDR3 DNA reads TGTGCCTGGAGGGCGGCAGAGGGCGCCTACAATGAGCAGTTCTTC. Its protein product is CAWRAAEGAYNEQFF.

This clonotype showed up many times. J is TRBJ2-1 and V is TRBV4-1; TRBD2 agrees at 12 bases. The CDR3 runs 17 residues. CDR1 is MGHRA and CDR2 is YSYEKL in the germline V gene. The V and J ends lost 1 base and 7 bases, in that order; junction bases with no gene match: 8. In nucleotides, the CDR3 is TGCGCCAGCAGCCAAGGGTCGAGGACTAGCGGGAAGAATGAGCAGTTCTTC. Its protein is CASSQGSRTSGKNEQFF.

V usage is TRBV6-2 or TRBV6-3 and J usage is TRBJ2-4; 7 bases line up with TRBD2. With V trimmed by 2 bases and J by 4 bases, 11 bases remained unmatched. This CDR3 spans 17 amino acids. The germline V gene has CDR1 MNHEY and CDR2 SVGEGT. CDR3 in DNA: TGTGCCAGCAGTTACACGGCTTCCGAGCGGGGAAAAAACATTCAGTACTTC. It translates to CASSYTASERGKNIQYF.

This clonotype was seen at least ten times. The J gene is TRBJ2-3, the V gene TRBV12-3 or TRBV12-4; 9 nucleotides agree with TRBD2. The length of the CDR3 is 16 residues. Trimming cost V 6 bases and J 5 bases; bases outside gene matches: 12. Written as DNA, the CDR3 is TGTGCCAGCAGCCCAACTAGCGGGTCAGGGGTAGATACGCAGTATTTT. This encodes CASSPTSGSGVDTQYF.

This clonotype was seen repeatedly, ten times or more. V gene TRBV6-1 combines with J gene TRBJ2-1; D gene unclear. The CDR3 spans 13 residues. Trimming took 1 base from V and 10 from J, leaving 11 bases between them. Germline-derived CDR1 and CDR2 are MNHNS and SASEGT. In DNA form, the CDR3 reads TGTGCCAGCAGTGAAGGAGTTTCGCGGGAGCAGTTCTTC. Amino acids: CASSEGVSREQFF.

The chain employs TRBV20-1 and TRBJ2-3; 11 nucleotides match TRBD1. Germline V gene data show CDR1 as DFQATT and CDR2 as SNEGSKA (reference sequence). The CDR3 extends over 17 amino acids. J lost 4 bases, V lost 0 bases, and 9 bases had no gene match. CDR3 coding DNA: TGCAGTGCTAGAGATGGGGGGACAGGGGGGGCCGCAGATACGCAGTATTTT. The encoded protein is CSARDGGTGGAADTQYF.

This clonotype was seen many times. The V call is TRBV20-1, the J call TRBJ2-5; D not certain. The germline V gene encodes CDR1 DFQATT and CDR2 SNEGSKA (reference sequence). The CDR3 spans 13 residues. The V end lost 5 bases, the J end lost 4 bases, and 14 bases lay between the germline ends. The CDR3: CSAGPSRGETQYF. In DNA form, the CDR3 reads TGCAGTGCTGGGCCTTCGAGAGGAGAGACCCAGTACTTC.

There are many counts of this clonotype. The chain is built from TRBV28 and TRBJ2-1; 8 positions match TRBD2. The trim removed 4 bases at V and 0 bases at J, leaving 14 bases unmatched. The CDR3 contains 19 residues. Germline V CDR1 and CDR2: MDHEN, SYDVKM. This chain's CDR3 is CASSSWSGGTHSSYNEQFF. CDR3 coding DNA: TGTGCCAGCAGTTCATGGAGCGGGGGCACCCACAGCTCCTACAATGAGCAGTTCTTC.

The chain has TRBV7-2 and TRBJ1-4; the D is unclear. The CDR3 covers 15 residues. Germline V lookup: CDR1 SGHTA, CDR2 FQGNSA. V lost 5 bases to trimming and J lost 10 bases, with 20 bases between them. CDR3 loop: CASSPPNSPDRKLFF. The CDR3 region has the DNA TGTGCCAGCAGCCCCCCAAATTCGCCGGACCGAAAACTGTTTTTT.

In its sample, this clonotype was seen a few times. This chain links TRBV10-3 with TRBJ2-2; tentatively, D is TRBD2 (6 bases). The length of the CDR3 is 14 residues. The germline CDR1 and CDR2 sequences are ENHRY and SYGVKD. Trimming left V 5 bases short and J 7 bases short, with 14 bases between. CDR3 region: CAISSGGRGGELFF. The CDR3 nucleotides are TGTGCCATCAGTTCTGGAGGGCGAGGCGGGGAGCTGTTTTTT.

This clonotype was found many times. This chain connects TRBV10-3 to TRBJ2-7; the match to TRBD1 covers 8 bases. Germline V gives CDR1 ENHRY, CDR2 SYGVKD. The ends lost 8 bases at V and 1 base at J; junction bases unmatched: 1. The CDR3 extends over 12 amino acids. The CDR3 here is CAIGQGSYEQYF. The CDR3 nucleotides read TGTGCCATCGGACAGGGATCCTACGAGCAGTACTTC.

This clonotype was recorded many times. The V gene is TRBV12-3 or TRBV12-4, the J gene TRBJ2-1; 9 bases are a match to TRBD2. The CDR3 is 15 residues long. The V gene end was trimmed by 6 bases and the J gene end by 9 bases; junction bases not matched to a gene: 12. The CDR3 DNA is TGTGCCAGCAGCCCTGGGATAGCGGGAGTTGGTGAGCAGTTCTTC. Translated: CASSPGIAGVGEQFF.

V and J are TRBV6-2 or TRBV6-3 and TRBJ2-5, with D perhaps given as TRBD1 or TRBD2 (5 bases each). The V gene lost 6 bases and the J gene lost 4 bases, with 15 bases spanning the gap. Germline V gene lookup returns CDR1 MNHEY and CDR2 SVGEGT. The CDR3 runs 14 residues. The CDR3 DNA is TGTGCCAGCAGCCTTCGGGACCCCGGAGAGACCCAGTACTTC. This translates into CASSLRDPGETQYF.

The chain employs TRBV4-1 and TRBJ2-7, with D possibly TRBD1 on 6 matching bases. Germline V gives CDR1 MGHRA, CDR2 YSYEKL. Trimming shortened V by 4 bases and J by 6 bases, and 16 bases separated the two germline ends. This CDR3 is 14 amino acids long. CDR3 in DNA: TGCGCCAGCAGCCGGGACATCGAGTCGAGCGAGCAGTACTTC. Translation: CASSRDIESSEQYF.

Ten or more counts support this clonotype. The V gene is TRBV7-3, the J gene TRBJ2-3, with a tentative D call TRBD2 (6 bases). The CDR3 has 14 amino acids. The V and J ends lost 1 base and 5 bases respectively, with 10 bases between them. Germline V gene data show CDR1 as SGHTA and CDR2 as FQGTGA. CDR3 residues: CASSLMGGIDTQYF. CDR3 sequence (DNA): TGTGCCAGCAGCTTAATGGGGGGAATAGATACGCAGTATTTT.

This clonotype was observed at least ten times. V usage is TRBV7-9 and J usage is TRBJ2-1, with TRBD2 identical over 7 bases. The V and J ends lost 5 bases and 0 bases, in that order; junction bases with no gene match: 4. Germline CDR1 reads SEHNR; CDR2 reads FQNEAQ (reference sequence). The CDR3 loop spans 15 amino acids. CDR3 sequence (DNA): TGTGCCAGCAGCGCTTGGGAGGGCTCCTACAATGAGCAGTTCTTC. As protein: CASSAWEGSYNEQFF.

In this sample, this clonotype turned up many times. The chain links TRBV12-3 or TRBV12-4 to TRBJ2-2, with D unresolved. The length of the CDR3 is 15 residues. V was clipped by 6 bases and J by 4 bases, with 15 bases between them. Written as DNA, the CDR3 is TGTGCCAGCAGCCTGGTCAGCCCCAGCACCGGGGAGCTGTTTTTT. Translation gives CASSLVSPSTGELFF.

There are many counts of this clonotype. The rearrangement joins TRBV5-1 to TRBJ2-7; a possible D gene is TRBD2 (6 bases). Germline V lookup: CDR1 SGHRS, CDR2 YFSETQ. Trimming shortened V by 4 bases and J by 3 bases, and 17 bases separated the two germline ends. The CDR3 consists of 15 residues. The DNA of the CDR3 is TGCGCCAGCAGCCCCCGCCCTAGCGAGATCTACGAGCAGTACTTC. Translated: CASSPRPSEIYEQYF.

There are many counts of this clonotype. V usage is TRBV7-2 and J usage is TRBJ2-1; no firm D call. Trimming stripped 5 bases from V and 7 bases from J, with 12 bases between. The germline V gene has CDR1 SGHTA and CDR2 FQGNSA. There are 13 residues in the CDR3. The CDR3 here is CASSPRRKNEQFF. Here the CDR3 DNA reads TGTGCCAGCAGCCCAAGACGGAAAAATGAGCAGTTCTTC.

This clonotype was detected ten times or more. The chain uses TRBV7-9 and TRBJ2-5; maybe TRBD1 (6 bases). Trimming took off 5 bases at V and 1 base at J, with 11 bases between the two ends. CDR1 and CDR2 from the germline V gene are SEHNR and FQNEAQ (reference sequence). The CDR3 spans 14 residues. CDR3 loop: CASSTTGLQETQYF. The CDR3 coding sequence is TGTGCCAGCAGCACGACAGGCCTCCAAGAGACCCAGTACTTC.

Notes on this clonotype: The likely explanation is a read error, given a far larger clone one base away. Here the CDR3 DNA reads TGTGCCAGCAGCTTAAAGTCCCTCCAGGGGTGCGAGCAGTACTTC. The encoded protein is CASSLKSLQGCEQYF. This chain connects TRBV7-3 to TRBJ2-5; TRBD1 is a possible D gene (6 bases). The DNA matches TRBJ2-7 better at its end, which makes the J call doubtful. Germline CDR1 and CDR2: SGHTA and FQGTGA. CDR3 length equals 15 residues.

The chain has TRBV19 and TRBJ2-7, with D maybe TRBD2 (6 bases). Per the germline V gene, CDR1 is LNHDA and CDR2 is SQIVND (reference sequence). The germline V and J ends were trimmed by 4 bases and 3 bases, with 13 bases remaining between them. This CDR3 has 14 amino acids. CDR3 protein: CASSKVSGSYEQYF. In DNA, the CDR3 is TGTGCCAGTAGTAAAGTTAGCGGTAGCTACGAGCAGTACTTC.

The sample holds a few counts of this clonotype. This chain links TRBV6-1 with TRBJ2-1; TRBD2 matches at 8 bases. CDR1 and CDR2 (germline): MNHNS, SASEGT. V was clipped by 6 bases and J by 0 bases; unmatched bases: 4. The CDR3 is made up of 15 amino acids. The DNA of the CDR3 is TGTGCCAGCAGACTAGCGGAGAGCTCCTACAATGAGCAGTTCTTC. It encodes CASRLAESSYNEQFF.

This clonotype occurred a few times. This chain uses TRBV20-1 with TRBJ2-6; D gene unclear. Germline lookup yields CDR1 DFQATT and CDR2 SNEGSKA (reference sequence). V gave up 0 bases and J gave up 0 bases, with 6 bases separating them. This CDR3 is built from 15 residues. The CDR3 bases are TGCAGTGCTAGAGATTACGGCTCTGGGGCCAACGTCCTGACTTTC. Protein sequence: CSARDYGSGANVLTF.

Points on this clonotype: The junction and the germline gene differ at one end; a read error may be behind it. The V and J genes are TRBV5-4 and TRBJ2-3; 13 bases match TRBD2. This CDR3 contains 12 residues. The germline V gene has CDR1 SGHNT and CDR2 YYREEE (reference sequence). In DNA, the CDR3 is TGTGCCAGCAGCGCCACCGGGACTAGCGGGAATTTT. Translation gives CASSATGTSGNF.

This clonotype was seen many times. V usage is TRBV18 and J usage is TRBJ2-1; 9 positions match TRBD2. Trimming cost V 5 bases and J 6 bases; bases outside gene matches: 5. This CDR3 comprises 14 residues. Germline V gene sequence: CDR1 KGHSH, CDR2 LQKENI. This chain's CDR3 is CASSLAGDFNEQFF. The CDR3 DNA reads TGTGCCAGCTCATTAGCGGGAGATTTCAATGAGCAGTTCTTC.